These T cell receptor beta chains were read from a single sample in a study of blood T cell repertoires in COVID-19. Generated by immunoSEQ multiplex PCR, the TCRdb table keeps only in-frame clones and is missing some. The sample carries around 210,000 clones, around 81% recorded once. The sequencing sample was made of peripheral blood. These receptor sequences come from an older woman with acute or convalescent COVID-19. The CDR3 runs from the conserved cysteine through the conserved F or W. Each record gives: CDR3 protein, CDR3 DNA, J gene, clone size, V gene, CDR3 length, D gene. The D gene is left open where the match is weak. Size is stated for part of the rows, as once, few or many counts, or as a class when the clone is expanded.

CASSPGLQEGTQYF TGTGCCAGCAGCCCAGGTCTACAGGAGGGGACCCAGTACTTC TRBJ2-5 . TRBV9 14 .
CATAGLAGAENEQFF TGTGCCACCGCGGGACTAGCGGGAGCTGAGAATGAGCAGTTCTTC TRBJ2-1 . TRBV2 15 TRBD2
CASSLDRGSYNEQFF TGTGCCAGCAGTTTAGACAGGGGATCCTACAATGAGCAGTTCTTC TRBJ2-1 once TRBV27 15 TRBD1
CASSPRDRWQPQHF TGTGCCAGCAGTCCCCGGGACAGGTGGCAGCCCCAGCATTTT TRBJ1-5 . TRBV2 14 TRBD1
CASSPTGMSPEAFF TGTGCCAGCAGTCCCACAGGGATGTCCCCTGAAGCTTTCTTT TRBJ1-1 . TRBV27 14 .
CASSQTGGSYEQYF TGTGCCAGCAGCCAAACAGGGGGCTCCTACGAGCAGTACTTC TRBJ2-7 . TRBV3-1/TRBV3-2 14 TRBD1
CASRFADSEQYF TGTGCCAGCCGGTTTGCGGATAGCGAGCAGTACTTC TRBJ2-7 . TRBV2 12 .
CAISESSGTSGLETQYF TGTGCCATCAGTGAGTCATCAGGGACTAGCGGGTTGGAGACCCAGTACTTC TRBJ2-5 . TRBV10-3 17 TRBD2
CASSQIDGELFF TGTGCCAGCAGCCAAATAGACGGGGAGCTGTTTTTT TRBJ2-2 few TRBV3-1/TRBV3-2 12 .
CSASSRGGGEFNEKLFF TGCAGTGCTAGTTCTCGCGGGGGGGGAGAATTTAATGAAAAACTGTTTTTT TRBJ1-4 . TRBV20-1 17 .
CASSLGGRGPSSNQPQHF TGCGCCAGCAGCTTGGGGGGCAGGGGACCTTCCAGCAATCAGCCCCAGCATTTT TRBJ1-5 once TRBV5-1 18 .
CASSLQTVATNEKLFF TGCGCCAGCAGCTTACAGACAGTTGCAACTAATGAAAAACTGTTTTTT TRBJ1-4 few TRBV5-1 16 .
CASSPLGQAGVQDTQYF TGTGCCAGTAGTCCCCTCGGACAGGCGGGTGTCCAAGATACGCAGTATTTT TRBJ2-3 . TRBV19 17 TRBD1
CASTPGGTQYF TGTGCCAGCACCCCCGGGGGGACCCAGTACTTC TRBJ2-5 . TRBV3-1/TRBV3-2 11 .
CASSLFLTDLSGNTIYF TGTGCCAGCAGCTTATTCCTAACAGATCTCTCTGGAAACACCATATATTTT TRBJ1-3 . TRBV7-2 17 .
CASSPDTATNEKLFF TGTGCCAGCAGCCCGGACACTGCAACTAATGAAAAACTGTTTTTT TRBJ1-4 . TRBV5-4 15 .
CASSLARAAGSYEQYF TGCGCCAGCAGCTTGGCCAGGGCAGCGGGAAGCTACGAGCAGTACTTC TRBJ2-7 . TRBV5-1 16 TRBD2
CASSARDRGYSPLHF TGTGCCAGCAGCGCCCGGGACAGGGGATACTCACCCCTCCACTTT TRBJ1-6 . TRBV11-2 15 TRBD1
CASSFAGASQLGTEAFF TGTGCCAGCAGTTTTGCAGGGGCCTCCCAACTAGGGACTGAAGCTTTCTTT TRBJ1-1 . TRBV27 17 .
CASSLVQGYGTDTQYF TGTGCCAGCAGCTTGGTACAGGGGTATGGCACAGATACGCAGTATTTT TRBJ2-3 . TRBV5-6 16 TRBD1
CASSGLDIAKNIQYF TGTGCCAGCAGCGGACTAGATATAGCCAAAAACATTCAGTACTTC TRBJ2-4 . TRBV27 15 TRBD2
CATSDLWDTQETQYF TGTGCCACCAGTGATTTGTGGGACACACAAGAGACCCAGTACTTC TRBJ2-5 . TRBV24-1 15 .
CASRLRRVDTQYF TGTGCCAGCAGGCTCCGACGGGTAGATACGCAGTATTTT TRBJ2-3 few TRBV6-5 13 .
CASSLGDRVQAFF TGTGCCAGCAGCTTAGGAGACAGGGTTCAAGCTTTCTTT TRBJ1-1 . TRBV7-8 13 TRBD1
CASSSGRGNEQFF TGTGCCAGTAGTAGCGGGAGGGGCAATGAGCAGTTCTTC TRBJ2-1 . TRBV19 13 TRBD2
CASRPSSDRALSPLHF TGTGCCAGCAGACCCTCCTCAGACAGGGCCCTCTCACCCCTCCACTTT TRBJ1-6 few TRBV28 16 TRBD1
CATTGGGTGELFF TGTGCCACCACAGGGGGAGGCACCGGGGAGCTGTTTTTT TRBJ2-2 . TRBV19 13 TRBD1
CASSQGGATNSPLHF TGTGCCAGCAGTCAAGGGGGCGCCACTAATTCACCCCTCCACTTT TRBJ1-6 . TRBV28 15 TRBD1
CASRSSNQPQHF TGTGCCAGCAGGTCAAGCAATCAGCCCCAGCATTTT TRBJ1-5 . TRBV28 12 .
CASSLGQGNYGYTF TGTGCCAGCAGCTTGGGACAGGGGAACTATGGCTACACCTTC TRBJ1-2 . TRBV5-5 14 TRBD1
CATSPRDRAGEAFF TGTGCCACCAGCCCTCGGGACAGGGCCGGTGAAGCTTTCTTT TRBJ1-1 . TRBV15 14 TRBD1
CASSVTGDNTGELFF TGCGCCAGCAGCGTAACAGGGGACAACACCGGGGAGCTGTTTTTT TRBJ2-2 . TRBV5-1 15 TRBD1
CAISESRGGQETQYF TGTGCCATCAGTGAGTCGAGAGGGGGTCAAGAGACCCAGTACTTC TRBJ2-5 . TRBV10-3 15 .
CASSYGRTTRTGATEAFF TGCGCCAGCAGCTACGGAAGAACGACCAGGACAGGGGCCACTGAAGCTTTCTTT TRBJ1-1 . TRBV5-1 18 TRBD1
CASSLGLAGEGTQYF TGTGCCAGCAGTTTAGGACTAGCGGGAGAGGGGACGCAGTATTTT TRBJ2-3 . TRBV27 15 TRBD2
CASSFEAQRGTEAFF TGTGCCAGCAGCTTCGAGGCCCAAAGAGGAACTGAAGCTTTCTTT TRBJ1-1 . TRBV5-5 15 .
CASSIGQGPTGELFF TGCGCCAGCAGCATCGGACAGGGCCCAACCGGGGAGCTGTTTTTT TRBJ2-2 few TRBV5-1 15 TRBD1
CAIRQPQDYEQYF TGTGCCATCAGACAACCACAGGACTACGAGCAGTACTTC TRBJ2-7 . TRBV10-3 13 .
CASSVASGRAFEQFF TGTGCCAGCAGCGTAGCCAGCGGGAGGGCCTTTGAGCAGTTCTTC TRBJ2-1 . TRBV9 15 TRBD2
CASSLDRGQGEAFF TGTGCCAGCAGCCTGGACAGGGGGCAGGGTGAAGCTTTCTTT TRBJ1-1 . TRBV5-8 14 TRBD1
CASSWAGQGLYEQYF TGTGCCAGCAGCTGGGCCGGACAGGGCTTATACGAGCAGTACTTC TRBJ2-7 . TRBV11-2 15 TRBD1
CASSIIGTNTEAFF TGTGCCAGTAGTATCATCGGGACAAACACTGAAGCTTTCTTT TRBJ1-1 . TRBV19 14 .
CASMEGVNLFF TGTGCCAGCATGGAGGGAGTGAACCTGTTCTTC TRBJ2-1 . TRBV6-5 11 .
CASRTTGNTEAFF TGTGCCAGCAGGACGACAGGGAACACTGAAGCTTTCTTT TRBJ1-1 . TRBV2 13 .
CASSFGGDGNTIYF TGTGCCAGCAGCTTTGGAGGAGACGGAAACACCATATATTTT TRBJ1-3 few TRBV5-6 14 .
CASSEETSSEAFF TGTGCCAGCAGTGAAGAAACTTCCTCTGAAGCTTTCTTT TRBJ1-1 . TRBV2 13 .
CASSQFGQVTDTQYF TGCGCCAGCAGCCAATTTGGACAGGTAACAGATACGCAGTATTTT TRBJ2-3 many TRBV5-1 15 TRBD1
CASSLTGDPYNEQFF TGCGCCAGCAGCTTGACGGGAGACCCCTACAATGAGCAGTTCTTC TRBJ2-1 . TRBV5-1 15 .
CASSVRLAGYNEQFF TGTGCCAGCAGCGTTCGACTAGCGGGGTACAATGAGCAGTTCTTC TRBJ2-1 once TRBV11-2 15 TRBD2
CASSLVGLGDSSYNEQFF TGTGCCAGCAGCTTAGTTGGCCTAGGGGACAGCTCCTACAATGAGCAGTTCTTC TRBJ2-1 . TRBV7-8 18 TRBD1
CSASEKGLAGTYEQYF TGCAGTGCTAGTGAAAAAGGACTAGCGGGAACCTACGAGCAGTACTTC TRBJ2-7 . TRBV20-1 16 TRBD2
CASSPLGLNTGELFF TGTGCCAGCAGTCCCCTTGGCTTGAACACCGGGGAGCTGTTTTTT TRBJ2-2 . TRBV9 15 .
CASSSGTGGFFYGYTF TGTGCCAGTAGTTCCGGGACAGGGGGCTTCTTCTATGGCTACACCTTC TRBJ1-2 . TRBV19 16 TRBD1
CASSLAPGTDTQYF TGTGCCAGCAGCTTGGCTCCAGGCACAGATACGCAGTATTTT TRBJ2-3 . TRBV5-5 14 .
CASSSGTGIPNEKLFF TGTGCCAGCAGTTCCGGGACAGGGATCCCTAATGAAAAACTGTTTTTT TRBJ1-4 once TRBV27 16 TRBD1
CASSLGRGGNINSPLHF TGTGCCAGCAGCTTAGGGAGGGGGGGAAACATTAATTCACCCCTCCACTTT TRBJ1-6 . TRBV7-8 17 .
CASSDRGKMSGYTF TGTGCCAGCAGTGACAGGGGCAAAATGAGTGGCTACACCTTC TRBJ1-2 . TRBV2 14 .